Below, one TCR beta chain is given with its context. No antigen is known for it. This sample is drawn from a study of vaccination and CD4 T cells after COVID-19. The treatment here: approximately nine-day PBMC culture with coronavirus spike peptide pools or control peptides (ViraFEST assay). CD4+ T cells that had been cultured provided DNA sequenced with the Oncomine TCR Beta short-read assay. One entry per CDR3 protein results from TCRdb running MiXCR on the PCR reads. The data show some 7,000 distinct CDR3 sequences, around 25% seen once. V dropped 6 bases and J dropped 8; count of bases not matched to a gene: 14. The CDR3 covers 15 residues. Germline V gene data show CDR1 as ENHRY and CDR2 as SYGVKD.

This receptor was identified in a human donor who had recovered from COVID-19. The J gene is TRBJ1-2, the V gene TRBV10-3, with TRBD1 identical over 8 bases. The sample in question was CD4+ T cells from blood, cultured in vitro, obtained after SARS-CoV-2 vaccination. The CDR3, as DNA: TGTGCCATCAGCATCGGGACAGGCCCTCGGGAAGGCTACACCTTC. It is translated as CAISIGTGPREGYTF.